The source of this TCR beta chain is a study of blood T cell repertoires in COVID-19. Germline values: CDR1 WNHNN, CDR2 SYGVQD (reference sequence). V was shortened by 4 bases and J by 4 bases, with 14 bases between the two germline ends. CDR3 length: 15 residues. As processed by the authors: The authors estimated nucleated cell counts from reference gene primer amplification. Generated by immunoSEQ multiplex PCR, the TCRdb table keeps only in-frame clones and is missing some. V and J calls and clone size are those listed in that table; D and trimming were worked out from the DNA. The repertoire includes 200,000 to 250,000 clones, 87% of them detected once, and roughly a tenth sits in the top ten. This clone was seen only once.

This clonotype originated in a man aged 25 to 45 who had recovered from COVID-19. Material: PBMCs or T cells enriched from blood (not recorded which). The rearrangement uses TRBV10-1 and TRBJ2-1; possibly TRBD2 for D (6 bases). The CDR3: CASSGCPGLYNEQFF. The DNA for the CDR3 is TGCGCCAGCAGTGGCTGCCCGGGACTTTACAATGAGCAGTTCTTC.